This is a list of T cell receptor beta chains from one sample in a study of blood T cell repertoires in COVID-19. Sequenced by immunoSEQ multiplex PCR; TCRdb stores in-frame clones only, minus some. The repertoire holds roughly 220,000 clones, with 84% as singletons. The sequencing sample was made of peripheral blood. These receptor sequences come from a man aged 30 to 45 with active or convalescent COVID-19. Each CDR3 is given with its conserved first and last residue. D genes are given only for firm matches. Clone size appears in some rows only: once, few, many, or a class for an expanded clone.

CDR3,DNA,V,size,D,J
CASSIQSGGKETQYF,TGTGCCAGTAGTATCCAAAGCGGGGGGAAAGAGACCCAGTACTTC,TRBV19,.,TRBD2,TRBJ2-5
CASSLIGGNTEAFF,TGCGCCAGCAGCCTGATCGGGGGGAACACTGAAGCTTTCTTT,TRBV4-3,.,.,TRBJ1-1
CASSPTGVGYTF,TGTGCCAGCAGCCCTACAGGGGTTGGCTACACCTTC,TRBV7-2,.,TRBD1,TRBJ1-2
CASSFGETQYF,TGTGCCAGCAGCTTCGGGGAGACCCAGTACTTC,TRBV7-8,.,.,TRBJ2-5
CASGGEQFF,TGTGCCAGCGGAGGTGAGCAGTTCTTC,TRBV27,.,.,TRBJ2-1
CATSDPTPRNTQYF,TGTGCCACCAGTGACCCTACGCCCCGAAATACGCAGTATTTT,TRBV24-1,.,.,TRBJ2-3
CASSFERSGPYGYTF,TGTGCCAGCAGCTTCGAACGGAGCGGACCTTATGGCTACACCTTC,TRBV5-4,.,.,TRBJ1-2
CASSLIPPGGSGSSPLHF,TGTGCCAGCAGCTTAATTCCGCCTGGAGGTTCGGGGAGTTCACCCCTCCACTTT,TRBV7-2,few,.,TRBJ1-6
CASSPGTGLTSTDTQYF,TGTGCCAGTAGTCCCGGGACAGGACTGACCTCCACAGATACGCAGTATTTT,TRBV19,.,TRBD1,TRBJ2-3
CASRAGQYGNTIYF,TGTGCCAGCAGGGCCGGACAGTATGGAAACACCATATATTTT,TRBV27,.,.,TRBJ1-3
CASSLNAGTGYNEQFF,TGCGCCAGCAGCTTAAACGCCGGGACAGGCTACAATGAGCAGTTCTTC,TRBV5-1,.,TRBD1,TRBJ2-1
CASSSPPLGEKLFF,TGTGCCAGCAGTTCCCCCCCACTAGGGGAAAAACTGTTTTTT,TRBV28,few,.,TRBJ1-4
CASSSMDRGTEAFF,TGTGCCAGCAGTTCCATGGACAGGGGGACTGAAGCTTTCTTT,TRBV2,.,TRBD1,TRBJ1-1
CASKLGRIGNTIYF,TGTGCCAGCAAACTGGGGCGGATTGGAAACACCATATATTTT,TRBV28,.,.,TRBJ1-3
CSVVDSSGGAGDTQYF,TGCAGCGTTGTGGATTCTAGCGGGGGGGCGGGAGATACGCAGTATTTT,TRBV29-1,.,TRBD2,TRBJ2-3
CASSQAVRTYNSPLHF,TGCGCCAGCAGCCAAGCAGTTCGCACCTATAATTCACCCCTCCACTTT,TRBV4-3,.,.,TRBJ1-6
CASSRGTVDNYGYTF,TGTGCCAGCAGCCGAGGGACAGTCGACAACTATGGCTACACCTTC,TRBV7-9,.,TRBD1,TRBJ1-2
CASSLWTGRTWNEQFF,TGCGCCAGCAGCTTGTGGACAGGGCGCACTTGGAATGAGCAGTTCTTC,TRBV5-1,few,TRBD1,TRBJ2-1
CASSQARVMGYTF,TGTGCCAGCAGCCAAGCCAGGGTAATGGGCTACACCTTC,TRBV14,.,.,TRBJ1-2
CASSLDTSNEKLFF,TGTGCCAGCAGCCTGGACACATCTAATGAAAAACTGTTTTTT,TRBV28,.,.,TRBJ1-4
CASRTGGGGSYEQYF,TGTGCCAGCAGAACAGGGGGCGGCGGGTCCTACGAGCAGTACTTC,TRBV6-5,few,TRBD1,TRBJ2-7
CATSRGLAEETQYF,TGTGCCACCAGCAGAGGACTAGCAGAAGAGACCCAGTACTTC,TRBV15,once,TRBD2,TRBJ2-5
CASSPTGHYGYTF,TGTGCCAGCAGTCCGACAGGGCACTATGGCTACACCTTC,TRBV12-3/TRBV12-4,.,TRBD1,TRBJ1-2
CASSSGLAGSEQFF,TGTGCCAGCAGCTCAGGACTAGCGGGAAGTGAGCAGTTCTTC,TRBV11-3,.,TRBD2,TRBJ2-1
CASSLDRASNEQFF,TGTGCCAGCAGCTTAGATCGAGCCTCCAATGAGCAGTTCTTC,TRBV11-2,.,.,TRBJ2-1
CASSQDGRLTTRQFF,TGCGCCAGCAGCCAAGATGGACGGTTGACCACTAGGCAGTTCTTC,TRBV4-3,.,.,TRBJ2-1
CASSLDTRGRGTEAFF,TGTGCCAGCAGCTTAGATACGAGGGGGCGAGGCACTGAAGCTTTCTTT,TRBV11-3,.,TRBD1,TRBJ1-1
CASSEAGTGYGYTF,TGTGCCAGCAGTGAAGCCGGGACAGGGTATGGCTACACCTTC,TRBV2,once,TRBD1,TRBJ1-2
CASSSFGQGGYGYTF,TGTGCCAGCAGTTCCTTTGGGCAGGGTGGCTATGGCTACACCTTC,TRBV28,.,.,TRBJ1-2
CAWTLSTGELFF,TGTGCCTGGACCCTCAGCACCGGGGAGCTGTTTTTT,TRBV30,.,.,TRBJ2-2
CASSYFAEMNTEAFF,TGCGCCAGCAGCTATTTCGCGGAGATGAACACTGAAGCTTTCTTT,TRBV5-1,.,.,TRBJ1-1
CASTPTGAAGELFF,TGTGCCAGCACCCCAACGGGAGCGGCCGGGGAGCTGTTTTTT,TRBV6-5,.,.,TRBJ2-2
CASSLDGGAGETQYF,TGTGCCAGCAGCCTCGATGGAGGGGCGGGAGAGACCCAGTACTTC,TRBV11-3,.,.,TRBJ2-5
CASSLGRFQGAGEQYF,TGTGCCAGCAGCTTGGGGCGGTTTCAGGGGGCTGGCGAGCAGTACTTC,TRBV5-6,.,TRBD1,TRBJ2-7
CASSLAGQGYEQFF,TGTGCCAGCAGCTTAGCGGGGCAAGGGTATGAGCAGTTCTTC,TRBV7-9,.,.,TRBJ2-1
CASSRVAGLKMNSPLHF,TGCGCCAGCAGTCGCGTAGCGGGCCTCAAAATGAATTCACCCCTCCACTTT,TRBV23-1,.,.,TRBJ1-6
CASSSTPTGLEQFF,TGTGCCAGCAGCTCTACCCCGACAGGTCTTGAGCAGTTCTTC,TRBV7-6,.,.,TRBJ2-1
CASSLVVGGHYEQYF,TGCGCCAGCAGCTTGGTCGTAGGGGGTCACTACGAGCAGTACTTC,TRBV5-1,.,.,TRBJ2-7
CASSPVSGVANYGYTF,TGTGCCAGCTCACCGGTTTCAGGGGTTGCTAACTATGGCTACACCTTC,TRBV18,.,.,TRBJ1-2
CASSLDKNTEAFF,TGTGCCAGCAGCTTGGACAAGAACACTGAAGCTTTCTTT,TRBV5-4,.,.,TRBJ1-1
CASSQPGQGANYGYTF,TGCGCCAGCAGCCAGCCGGGACAGGGTGCGAACTATGGCTACACCTTC,TRBV4-1,.,TRBD1,TRBJ1-2
CSVEGGRKNIQYF,TGCAGCGTTGAGGGGGGAAGGAAAAACATTCAGTACTTC,TRBV29-1,.,.,TRBJ2-4
CASSPDRAHYGYTF,TGTGCCAGCTCACCGGACAGGGCCCACTATGGCTACACCTTC,TRBV18,.,TRBD1,TRBJ1-2
CASSQGDRERSSYEQYF,TGTGCCAGCAGCCAGGGAGACAGGGAAAGGAGCTCCTACGAGCAGTACTTC,TRBV4-2,.,TRBD1,TRBJ2-7
CASSDGLTTVNEQFF,TGTGCCAGCAGCGACGGACTGACGACTGTCAATGAGCAGTTCTTC,TRBV9,.,.,TRBJ2-1
CASSYGQGATGELFF,TGTGCCAGCAGTTACGGGCAGGGGGCTACCGGGGAGCTGTTTTTT,TRBV6-6,.,TRBD1,TRBJ2-2
CASSGTVQETQYF,TGTGCCAGCTCGGGGACAGTCCAAGAGACCCAGTACTTC,TRBV18,.,TRBD1,TRBJ2-5
CASSPRDRARGYTF,TGTGCCAGCAGCCCCCGGGACAGGGCAAGAGGCTACACCTTC,TRBV3-1/TRBV3-2,few,TRBD1,TRBJ1-2
CSASRTGGYGGETQYF,TGCAGTGCTAGTCGGACAGGGGGCTATGGTGGAGAGACCCAGTACTTC,TRBV20-1,few,TRBD1,TRBJ2-5
CASRSNSSPEAFF,TGTGCCAGCAGGTCTAACTCCTCCCCCGAAGCTTTCTTT,TRBV12-3/TRBV12-4,once,.,TRBJ1-1
CASSIPGTDYGYTF,TGTGCCAGCAGCATCCCCGGGACAGACTATGGCTACACCTTC,TRBV9,few,TRBD1,TRBJ1-2